This TCR beta chain was sequenced during a study of T cell repertoires in cytomegalovirus infection. As for the study in general: The public TCR beta signatures pointed to both CMV infection and matching HLA type.

This CDR3 spans 16 amino acids. The germline V gene has CDR1 SGHRS and CDR2 YFSETQ. V was trimmed by 0 bases and J by 5 bases, leaving 17 bases between them. One entry per CDR3 protein, called by TCRdb with MiXCR from the reads. The sample holds around 770,000 distinct CDR3 sequences, 25% to 35% seen once. As to this clonotype: Its antigen remains unknown.

The source material was cultured CD8+ T cells from PBMCs, sampled from culture after CMV antigen stimulation. The TCR was taken from a human donor in good health (CMV status not recorded). Some clones in this sample may be carry-over from other donors' samples. The chain is built from TRBV5-1 and TRBJ2-5; D ambiguous. CDR3 sequence reads: CASSLGQVDRSETQYF. The CDR3, as DNA: TGCGCCAGCAGCTTGGGGCAGGTAGATCGGTCGGAGACCCAGTACTTC.